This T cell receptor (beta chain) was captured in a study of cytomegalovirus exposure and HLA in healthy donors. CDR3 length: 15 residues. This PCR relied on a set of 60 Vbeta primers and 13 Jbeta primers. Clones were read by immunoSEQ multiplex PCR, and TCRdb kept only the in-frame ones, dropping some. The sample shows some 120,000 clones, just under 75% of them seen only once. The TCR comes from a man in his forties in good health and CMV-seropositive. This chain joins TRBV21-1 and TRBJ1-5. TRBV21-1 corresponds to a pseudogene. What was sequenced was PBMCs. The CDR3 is CASRGEAGRDQPQHF. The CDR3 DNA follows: TGTGCCAGCAGGGGAGAGGCAGGGAGGGATCAGCCCCAGCATTTT.